What follows are 25 T cell receptor beta chains derived from one specimen sequenced in a study of shared clonotypes between healthy human individuals. Using immunoSEQ multiplex PCR, the repertoire was profiled, and TCRdb retains in-frame clones only, with some absent. Of about 520,000 clones in the sample, about 84% are singletons; the top ten hold about 12%. Sequenced sample: PBMCs. The receptors originated from a woman between 40 and 50 years old in good health. Some clones in this sample may be carry-over from other donors' samples.

CDR3 coding DNA: TGTGCCAGCAGCTTCGGAGACAGGGACCATGGCTACACCTTC. Translating it yields CASSFGDRDHGYTF. This chain connects TRBV7-9 to TRBJ1-2; 7 bases line up with TRBD1. The CDR3 contains 14 residues. Looked up from germline, CDR1 is SEHNR and CDR2 is FQNEAQ (reference sequence). V shed 3 bases, J shed 6 bases, and the junction held 7 bases outside the gene matches.

The chain has TRBV7-2 and TRBJ1-5; 8 nucleotides align to TRBD1. Losses at the gene ends were 1 base for V and 0 bases for J; bases not matched to a gene: 11. CDR3 size: 19 residues. Per germline, CDR1 SGHTA and CDR2 FQGNSA. CDR3 region: CASSLVSAGGQYSNQPQHF. The CDR3 bases are TGTGCCAGCAGCTTAGTATCGGCAGGGGGCCAGTATAGCAATCAGCCCCAGCATTTT.

The rearrangement links TRBV4-1 to TRBJ1-5; 11 bases are a match to TRBD1. The CDR3 consists of 16 residues. V shed 1 base and J 6 bases; nucleotides not matched to a gene: 5. Germline assignment: CDR1 MGHRA and CDR2 YSYEKL. CDR3 sequence (DNA): TGCGCCAGCAGCCAAGTAGGACAGGGGGCTGTTCAGCCCCAGCATTTT. It yields the protein CASSQVGQGAVQPQHF.

This chain uses TRBV11-3 with TRBJ2-1; 7 bases match TRBD1. Trimming at V came to 4 bases and at J to 4 bases, leaving 4 bases not matched to a gene. CDR1 SGHNT and CDR2 YENEEA come from the germline V gene. This CDR3 comprises 14 residues. The CDR3 spells CASSSSGGYNEQFF. The CDR3 DNA sequence: TGTGCCAGCAGCTCATCAGGGGGATACAATGAGCAGTTCTTC.

As regards this clone: One base separates it from a far larger clone, so it is likely a read error. The chain has TRBV7-2 and TRBJ1-2; D ambiguous. Looked up from germline, CDR1 is SGHTA and CDR2 is FQGNSA. The ends were cut back, 5 bases at V and 6 bases at J, with 16 bases in the middle. The CDR3 is 14 amino acids. The CDR3 sequence: CASSPAVLRDGYTF. DNA of the CDR3: TGTGCCAGCAGCCCGGCTGTTCTGAGGGATGGCTACACCTTC.

V and J are TRBV11-3 and TRBJ2-3; unclear D gene. Germline V CDR1 and CDR2: SGHNT, YENEEA. Trimming left V 3 bases short and J 3 bases short, with 7 bases between. There are 13 residues in the CDR3. Written as DNA, the CDR3 is TGTGCCAGCAGCTTTTCCCGGACAGATACGCAGTATTTT. Protein: CASSFSRTDTQYF. Combining the CDR3 with reference TRBV11-3 and TRBJ2-3 gives the whole variable domain EAGVVQSPRYKIIEKKQPVAFWCNPISGHNTLYWYLQNLGQGPELLIRYENEEAVDDSQLPKDRFSAERLKGVDSTLKIQPAELGDSAVYLCASSFSRTDTQYFGPGTRLTVL.

The gene calls are TRBV7-9 and TRBJ2-1; perhaps TRBD2 as D (6 bases). CDR1 and CDR2 from the germline V gene are SEHNR and FQNEAQ (reference sequence). The CDR3 totals 16 residues. V was cut by 7 bases and J by 2 bases, with 18 bases left in between. Here the CDR3 reads CASNPPGELPYNEQFF. CDR3 bases: TGTGCCAGCAACCCGCCGGGGGAGTTACCCTACAATGAGCAGTTCTTC.

The chain recombines TRBV29-1 with TRBJ1-5, with no clear D. The CDR3 loop spans 12 amino acids. Trimming cost V 5 bases and J 7 bases, with 12 bases left between them. The germline CDR1 and CDR2 sequences are SQVTM and ANQGSEA. The CDR3 loop is CSVQRVLQPQHF. DNA of the CDR3: TGCAGCGTTCAGAGGGTTCTCCAGCCCCAGCATTTT.

The V and J genes are TRBV5-4 and TRBJ2-7; D tentatively reads TRBD1 or TRBD2 (5 bases each). Germline V gene data show CDR1 as SGHNT and CDR2 as YYREEE (reference sequence). This CDR3 is 17 amino acids long. V was shortened by 4 bases and J by 2 bases, with 22 bases between the two germline ends. The CDR3 sequence: CASSQEGPTEPTYEQYF. The CDR3 DNA reads as TGTGCCAGCAGCCAAGAGGGGCCGACAGAGCCCACCTACGAGCAGTACTTC.

The genes are TRBV30 and TRBJ2-7; D assignment may be TRBD1 or TRBD2 (6 bases each). The V gene lost 4 bases and the J gene lost 3 bases, with 19 bases spanning the gap. This CDR3 is 15 amino acids long. Germline values: CDR1 GTSNPN, CDR2 SVGIG (reference sequence). The CDR3 DNA reads TGTGCCTGGACCAATGGTGGGGGGCTAGTCTACGAGCAGTACTTC. It translates to CAWTNGGGLVYEQYF. The full variable domain, in which reference TRBV30 and TRBJ2-7 provide the parts outside the CDR3, is SQTIHQWPATLVQPVGSPLSLECTVEGTSNPNLYWYRQAAGRGLQLLFYSVGIGQISSEVPQNLSASRPQDRQFILSSKKLLLSDSGFYLCAWTNGGGLVYEQYFGPGTRLTVT.

On this clone itself: At the DNA level, this CDR3 is encoded by other sequences in the same sample as well. The chain joins TRBV28 to TRBJ2-7, with 11 bases lining up with TRBD1. The V and J ends lost 4 bases and 7 bases, in that order; junction bases with no gene match: 6. Germline CDR1 reads MDHEN; CDR2 reads SYDVKM. There are 14 residues in the CDR3. CDR3 in amino acids: CASSSPGQGGEQYF. The CDR3 DNA reads TGTGCCAGCAGTTCTCCGGGACAGGGGGGGGAGCAGTACTTC.

The chain combines TRBV30 with TRBJ1-1; TRBD1 is a possible D gene (5 bases). Trimming removed 4 bases at V and 0 bases at J, with 18 bases between. There are 16 residues in the CDR3. Per germline, CDR1 GTSNPN and CDR2 SVGIG (reference sequence). In DNA, the CDR3 is TGTGCCTGGAAAAAAGGGGTCATCGTCATGAACACTGAAGCTTTCTTT. Protein product: CAWKKGVIVMNTEAFF. Full variable domain (outside the CDR3, taken from reference TRBV30 and TRBJ1-1): SQTIHQWPATLVQPVGSPLSLECTVEGTSNPNLYWYRQAAGRGLQLLFYSVGIGQISSEVPQNLSASRPQDRQFILSSKKLLLSDSGFYLCAWKKGVIVMNTEAFFGQGTRLTVV.

This clone has a single count. The chain employs TRBV5-1 and TRBJ1-1; no clear D gene. This CDR3 has 15 residues. Germline V lookup: CDR1 SGHRS, CDR2 YFSETQ. Trimming left V 0 bases short and J 4 bases short, with 13 bases between. The CDR3 DNA is TGCGCCAGCAGCTTGGAGGGCAGAGAGGGCACTGAAGCTTTCTTT. Translating gives CASSLEGREGTEAFF.

The rearrangement uses TRBV7-8 and TRBJ2-2; 8 bases are a match to TRBD2. The CDR3 contains 16 residues. Trimming removed 5 bases from V and 1 base from J; junction bases left unmatched: 6. Germline CDR1 SGHVS, CDR2 FQNEAQ. CDR3 DNA: TGTGCCAGCAGCGACATAGCGGGGATGAACACCGGGGAGCTGTTTTTT. Its translation: CASSDIAGMNTGELFF.

This clone was counted a single time. This likely comes from a read error, as the CDR3 has no conserved phenylalanine or tryptophan at its end. CDR3 nucleotides: TGTGCCAGCAGTTTCCTCCGCTACTCACCCTGCGAGCAGTACTCC. Translation: CASSFLRYSPCEQYS. The rearrangement uses TRBV7-8 and TRBJ2-7, with D unresolved. Trimming shortened V by 6 bases and J by 6 bases, and 21 bases separated the two germline ends. This CDR3 contains 15 residues. Germline values: CDR1 SGHVS, CDR2 FQNEAQ.

This clone was seen only once. The chain is built from TRBV5-1 and TRBJ2-7, with D maybe TRBD2 (6 bases). V was pared by 5 bases and J by 0 bases, with 15 bases between. The CDR3 is 15 amino acids. Germline V gene lookup returns CDR1 SGHRS and CDR2 YFSETQ. The CDR3 spells CASRTEGPSSYEQYF. Written as DNA, the CDR3 is TGCGCCAGCAGGACGGAGGGCCCCAGCTCCTACGAGCAGTACTTC.

The CDR3 region is CASSSSPGTVNTGELFF. The DNA of the CDR3 is TGTGCCAGCAGCTCTTCACCCGGGACGGTGAACACCGGGGAGCTGTTTTTT. V usage is TRBV7-3 and J usage is TRBJ2-2; TRBD1 or TRBD2 may be the D gene (5 bases each). The CDR3 runs to 17 residues. The V end was cut by 4 bases, the J end by 1 base, with 16 bases between. Per germline, CDR1 SGHTA and CDR2 FQGTGA.

In regard to this clone: Given a far larger clone just one base away, this is likely a sequencing read error. Within the sample, other DNA sequences also encode this same CDR3. The chain recombines TRBV28 with TRBJ2-2, with D possibly being TRBD1 or TRBD2 (5 bases each). Per germline, CDR1 MDHEN and CDR2 SYDVKM. The CDR3 has 17 residues. For the CDR3, the DNA is TGTGCCAGCAGTTTATCTTTTGGGGGAACGAGGGCCGGTGAGCTGTTTTTT. It is translated as CASSLSFGGTRAGELFF.

This clone was seen just once. This likely reflects a read error, since a far larger clone is one base away. The V gene is TRBV30, the J gene TRBJ2-5; a weak D match, TRBD2 (5 bases). Germline lookup yields CDR1 GTSNPN and CDR2 SVGIG (reference sequence). The CDR3 spans 14 residues. Between the trimmed V and J ends, which lost 4 bases and 2 bases, there was a span of 14 bases. In nucleotides, the CDR3 is TGTGCCTGGAATGAAGGAGGCAGTCAAGAGACCCAGTACTTC. Translating it yields CAWNEGGSQETQYF.

About this clone itself: Since a far larger clone is one base different, this is likely a read error. This chain joins TRBV5-1 and TRBJ1-2; D uncertain. The CDR3 length is 12 residues. V was trimmed by 2 bases and J by 6 bases, leaving 8 bases between them. CDR1 and CDR2 from the germline V gene are SGHRS and YFSETQ. CDR3 loop: CASSFGRHGYTF. CDR3 in DNA: TGCGCCAGCAGCTTCGGACGGCATGGCTACACCTTC.

CDR3 in amino acids: CASRAGQGIYEQYF. CDR3 in DNA: TGTGCCAGCAGGGCGGGACAGGGGATATACGAGCAGTACTTC. J is TRBJ2-7 and V is TRBV6-1; 10 nucleotides align to TRBD1. This CDR3 is built from 14 residues. After removal of 6 bases from V and 4 bases from J, the junction contained 6 bases not matched to a gene. Germline V gene data show CDR1 as MNHNS and CDR2 as SASEGT.

As for this clone: Since a much larger clone is just one base distant, this may be a read error. Other DNA sequences in this sample translate to the same CDR3. This chain connects TRBV6-4 to TRBJ2-3; D might be TRBD1 or TRBD2, each matching 5 bases. Trimming cost V 2 bases and J 3 bases, with 12 bases left between them. The CDR3 is 15 amino acids. CDR1 and CDR2 (germline): MRHNA, SNTAGT. Here the CDR3 reads CASSDGGGGTDTQYF. The CDR3 DNA reads as TGTGCCAGCAGTGACGGAGGTGGGGGTACAGATACGCAGTATTTT.

The chain carries TRBV2 and TRBJ1-3, with D possibly TRBD1 on 5 matching bases. This CDR3 is 20 amino acids long. V lost 2 bases, J lost 4 bases, and 27 bases lay in between. From germline, CDR1 is SNHLY and CDR2 FYNNEI. CDR3: CASSESFLGGRRGAGNTIYF. The CDR3 nucleotides are TGTGCCAGCAGTGAATCGTTTCTCGGGGGACGGCGAGGAGCGGGAAACACCATATATTTT.

The gene calls are TRBV5-1 and TRBJ2-3, with 7 bases that match TRBD2. Germline V gene sequence: CDR1 SGHRS, CDR2 YFSETQ. V shed 7 bases and J 1 base; nucleotides not matched to a gene: 9. This CDR3 comprises 15 residues. The CDR3 nucleotides read TGCGCCAGCGTCCGGGAGGATACACGCACAGATACGCAGTATTTT. As protein: CASVREDTRTDTQYF.

V is TRBV4-3 and J is TRBJ1-1; D not resolved. V dropped 0 bases and J dropped 3 bases, with 11 bases sitting between them. Germline lookup yields CDR1 LGHNA and CDR2 YSLEER. The CDR3 has 15 residues. CDR3 amino acids: CASSQDLKGDTEAFF. The CDR3 bases are TGCGCCAGCAGCCAAGATTTGAAGGGAGACACTGAAGCTTTCTTT.